The sequence of this T cell receptor beta chain was determined in a study of blood T cell repertoires in COVID-19. About the study: Acute and convalescent COVID-19 samples came from the United States, Italy and Spain. Sample material is recorded as cDNA or gDNA derived from T cells, B-cell-depleted T cells, or PBMCs.

Only a few counts were recorded for this clone. In the study's own analysis: Nucleated cell counts were estimated from reference gene primer amplification. The method was immunoSEQ multiplex PCR; TCRdb's version includes in-frame clones alone and lacks a portion of them. D and trimming were read from the DNA, whereas the V and J calls and clone size are those reported in that table. There are under 250,000 clones in the sample; roughly 84% occur only once, and less than 5.5% lies in the top ten. V was trimmed by 4 bases and J by 5 bases, leaving 8 bases between them. The germline CDR1 and CDR2 sequences are ENHRY and SYGVKD. There are 12 residues in the CDR3.

The sample was peripheral blood. The receptor's source is a man aged 45-65 years with active or convalescent COVID-19. This chain links TRBV10-3 with TRBJ1-2; D is ambiguous. The CDR3 loop is CAISVSGYGYTF. CDR3 sequence (DNA): TGTGCCATCAGTGTATCCGGGTATGGCTACACCTTC.